One and the same sample provided the 18 T cell receptor beta chains below, sequenced in a study of T-cell memory formation after mild COVID-19. TCRdb processed the 5' RACE reads anew with MiXCR; each CDR3 protein has one entry. This sample yields around 140,000 distinct CDR3 sequences, of which under 7% are seen a single time; roughly 2.1% belongs to the top ten. Source material: PBMCs or a T cell subset sorted from them (not recorded which). The receptors here all came from an adult woman who had mild COVID-19 (a few samples of this study predate the infection). Cell type and time point are not known.

This clonotype showed up just a few times. The chain couples TRBV12-3 or TRBV12-4 to TRBJ1-5, with D perhaps matching TRBD1 (6 bases). V shed 6 bases and J shed 0 bases, with 12 bases lying between them. This CDR3 has 15 amino acids. The CDR3 nucleotides read TGTGCCAGCAGGGTCAGGGGAGGTAGCAATCAGCCCCAGCATTTT. It yields the protein CASRVRGGSNQPQHF.

This clonotype has only a few counts. This rearrangement joins TRBV6-2 or TRBV6-3 to TRBJ2-7, with D tentatively TRBD1 (5 bases). This CDR3 comprises 14 residues. The germline CDR1 and CDR2 sequences are MNHEY and SVGEGT. V shed 5 bases and J shed 1 base, with 12 bases lying between them. Written as DNA, the CDR3 is TGTGCCAGCAGTCCACACACAGGTTCCTACGAGCAGTACTTC. It codes for CASSPHTGSYEQYF.

This clonotype has only a few counts. J is TRBJ2-3 and V is TRBV5-1; 11 positions agree with TRBD2. The CDR3 consists of 17 residues. Per the germline V gene, CDR1 is SGHRS and CDR2 is YFSETQ. The J segment lost 5 bases and the V segment lost 1 base, leaving 9 bases of the junction unmatched. The CDR3 here is CASSLIRLAGREDTQYF. The CDR3 DNA follows: TGCGCCAGCAGCTTGATCAGACTAGCGGGGAGGGAAGATACGCAGTATTTT.

This clonotype was seen repeatedly, ten times or more. This chain uses TRBV9 with TRBJ1-3; D possibly corresponds to TRBD1 (5 bases). In germline, CDR1 is SGDLS, CDR2 YYNGEE. The ends were cut back, 0 bases at V and 2 bases at J, with 12 bases in the middle. The CDR3 has 16 amino acids. CDR3: CASSVDVGGTGNTIYF. CDR3 in DNA: TGTGCCAGCAGCGTAGATGTCGGGGGTACTGGAAACACCATATATTTT. Based on the CDR3 plus reference TRBV9 and TRBJ1-3, the full variable domain is DSGVTQTPKHLITATGQRVTLRCSPRSGDLSVYWYQQSLDQGLQFLIQYYNGEERAKGNILERFSAQQFPDLHSELNLSSLELGDSALYFCASSVDVGGTGNTIYFGEGSWLTVV.

This clonotype was detected only a few times. The chain recombines TRBV10-3 with TRBJ2-1; either TRBD1 or TRBD2 may fit D (5 bases each). CDR3 size: 15 residues. Per the germline V gene, CDR1 is ENHRY and CDR2 is SYGVKD. V was shortened by 0 bases and J by 5 bases, with 11 bases between the two germline ends. The CDR3 loop reads CAISESGRLNNEQFF. CDR3 DNA sequence: TGTGCCATCAGTGAGTCGGGACGGTTAAACAATGAGCAGTTCTTC.

The chain carries TRBV20-1 and TRBJ1-5, with TRBD1 matching 10 bases. The CDR3 contains 16 residues. V lost 0 bases to trimming and J lost 6 bases; unmatched junction nucleotides: 8. Germline V gene lookup returns CDR1 DFQATT and CDR2 SNEGSKA (reference sequence). The CDR3 nucleotides are TGCAGTGCTAGAGATGGGCGACAGGGGGCGAGTCAGCCCCAGCATTTT. As protein: CSARDGRQGASQPQHF.

The rearrangement uses TRBV20-1 and TRBJ1-5; D uncertain. There are 14 residues in the CDR3. Germline loops: CDR1 DFQATT, CDR2 SNEGSKA (reference sequence). V was shortened by 3 bases and J by 6 bases, with 15 bases between the two germline ends. The CDR3 sequence is CSASAGGSSQPQHF. The DNA of the CDR3 is TGCAGTGCTAGTGCTGGCGGATCATCTCAGCCCCAGCATTTT.

Only a few counts were recorded for this clonotype. This chain connects TRBV3-1 to TRBJ2-5, with D maybe TRBD2 (5 bases). V lost 3 bases and J lost 7, with 12 bases in between. This CDR3 contains 13 residues. Germline values: CDR1 LGHDT, CDR2 YNNKEL (reference sequence). The CDR3 sequence: CASSQPRRGTQYF. The CDR3 DNA reads as TGTGCCAGCAGCCAGCCCAGACGGGGGACCCAGTACTTC.

This clonotype was counted a few times. This chain uses TRBV5-1 with TRBJ2-3; D assignment may be TRBD1 or TRBD2 (5 bases each). The V and J ends lost 0 bases and 9 bases respectively, with 14 bases between them. The germline CDR1 and CDR2 sequences are SGHRS and YFSETQ. The CDR3 extends over 14 amino acids. The CDR3 here is CASSLASSRDTQYF. The CDR3 DNA is TGCGCCAGCAGCTTGGCGAGTTCTAGGGACACGCAGTATTTT.

This clonotype was seen only a few times. The chain couples TRBV7-3 to TRBJ1-3; tentatively, D is TRBD1 (5 bases). The V end was cut by 3 bases, the J end by 2 bases, with 11 bases between. There are 15 residues in the CDR3. CDR1 is SGHTA, CDR2 FQGTGA, per germline. The CDR3 loop reads CASSLLGTAGNTIYF. As DNA, the CDR3 is TGTGCCAGCAGCTTGCTCGGGACGGCTGGAAACACCATATATTTT.

This clonotype came up a few times. The chain employs TRBV21-1 and TRBJ2-5. TRBV21-1 is labeled a pseudogene. The CDR3 has 15 residues. CDR3 in amino acids: CASSIRSKDQETQYF. CDR3 nucleotides: TGTGCCAGCAGCATTCGATCTAAGGACCAAGAGACCCAGTACTTC.

The table lists this clonotype with many counts. This chain connects TRBV20-1 to TRBJ2-3, with 7 bases aligning to TRBD2. Looked up from germline, CDR1 is DFQATT and CDR2 is SNEGSKA (reference sequence). V lost 5 bases, J lost 4 bases, and 12 bases stayed unmatched. The CDR3 is 15 residues long. Here the CDR3 DNA reads TGCAGTGCTTTTACCCCGGGACTACTGGCAGATACGCAGTATTTT. This sequence encodes CSAFTPGLLADTQYF.

This clonotype was counted many times. The chain combines TRBV4-1 with TRBJ2-7; D gene uncertain. V lost 0 bases to trimming and J lost 2 bases, with 11 bases between them. The length of the CDR3 is 15 residues. The germline gives CDR1 MGHRA, CDR2 YSYEKL. The CDR3 loop reads CASSQEGQSAYEQYF. DNA of the CDR3: TGCGCCAGCAGCCAAGAAGGGCAGTCAGCCTACGAGCAGTACTTC.

The chain employs TRBV30 and TRBJ2-7; D gene uncertain. In germline, CDR1 is GTSNPN, CDR2 SVGIG (reference sequence). The CDR3 totals 14 residues. Trimming left V 3 bases short and J 0 bases short, with 12 bases between. The CDR3, as DNA: TGTGCCTGGAGAGTCGGAGAGAGCTCCTACGAGCAGTACTTC. Residues: CAWRVGESSYEQYF. Full variable domain (outside the CDR3, taken from reference TRBV30 and TRBJ2-7): SQTIHQWPATLVQPVGSPLSLECTVEGTSNPNLYWYRQAAGRGLQLLFYSVGIGQISSEVPQNLSASRPQDRQFILSSKKLLLSDSGFYLCAWRVGESSYEQYFGPGTRLTVT.

Only a few counts were recorded for this clonotype. This sequence joins TRBV5-1 and TRBJ2-3, with a weak D call TRBD1 (5 bases). Per the germline V gene, CDR1 is SGHRS and CDR2 is YFSETQ. The CDR3 totals 16 residues. V was trimmed by 0 bases and J by 0 bases, leaving 11 bases between them. This CDR3 reads CASSLATDASTDTQYF. The CDR3 DNA sequence: TGCGCCAGCAGCTTGGCGACAGACGCTAGCACAGATACGCAGTATTTT.

This clonotype was observed a handful of times. The CDR3 reads CASNVGRDGYTF. The CDR3, as DNA: TGTGCCAGTAATGTGGGACGGGATGGCTACACCTTC. V gene TRBV19 combines with J gene TRBJ1-2, with a tentative D call TRBD1 (5 bases). Looked up from germline, CDR1 is LNHDA and CDR2 is SQIVND (reference sequence). V was trimmed by 7 bases and J by 6 bases, leaving 12 bases between them. There are 12 residues in the CDR3.

There are a few counts of this clonotype. The J gene is TRBJ2-7, the V gene TRBV3-1, with 7 bases aligning to TRBD1. The CDR3 is 13 residues long. CDR1 is LGHDT, CDR2 YNNKEL, per germline (reference sequence). V lost 6 bases, J lost 6 bases, and 8 bases stayed unmatched. CDR3 coding DNA: TGTGCCAGCAGTATCATACAGGGGTTCGAGCAGTACTTC. Protein sequence: CASSIIQGFEQYF.

The sample holds a few counts of this clonotype. This chain's CDR3 is CASSGTGTYGYTF. DNA for the CDR3: TGCGCCAGCAGCGGGACCGGGACCTATGGCTACACCTTC. The chain recombines TRBV5-1 with TRBJ1-2; perhaps TRBD1 as D (5 bases). CDR1 is SGHRS and CDR2 is YFSETQ in the germline V gene. Trimming removed 4 bases at V and 4 bases at J, with 11 bases between. The length of the CDR3 is 13 residues.